This is a list of T cell receptor beta chains from one sample in a study of OX40 agonist ivuxolimab in advanced cancers. Clones were sequenced by immunoSEQ multiplex PCR, and TCRdb holds only the in-frame ones, with some missing. The sample holds tens of thousands of clones, 80% to 90% seen once. The starting material was CD4+ or CD8+ T cells sorted from blood, obtained in a trial of the OX40 agonist ivuxolimab. Every receptor here comes from an adult with an advanced solid tumor such as melanoma, head and neck, liver or kidney cancer. Both conserved end residues are part of each CDR3. D genes are given only for firm matches. Clone size, where shown, is once, few, many, or a class for clones that have expanded.

d_call | j_call | v_call | clone_size | cdr3_nt | cdr3_aa
NA | TRBJ2-7 | TRBV27 | NA | TGTGCCAGCAGTTTATCCCCCCTCCGACAGGTAGCCTCTGTTAGGCGCTACGAGCAGTACTTC | CASSLSPLRQVASVRRYEQYF
NA | TRBJ1-1 | TRBV18 | NA | TGTGCCAGCTCACCGTTTGGGCAGGACGGCACTGAAGCTTTCTTT | CASSPFGQDGTEAFF
NA | TRBJ1-2 | TRBV30 | NA | TGTGCCTGGAGTGAGTTGGGGGAGGTGATAAATGGCTACACCTTC | CAWSELGEVINGYTF
NA | TRBJ2-1 | TRBV10-1 | NA | TGCGCCAGCAGTGCGTGGATCAACAATGAGCAGTTCTTC | CASSAWINNEQFF
NA | TRBJ1-1 | TRBV19 | NA | TGTGCCAGTAGTCTAGGACAGTCTTTTACTGAAGCTTTCTTT | CASSLGQSFTEAFF
NA | TRBJ2-7 | TRBV15 | NA | TGTGCCACCAGTAACCCGGGTGGGAGTAACTACGAGCAGTACTTC | CATSNPGGSNYEQYF
NA | TRBJ2-1 | TRBV27 | NA | TGTGCCAGCAGTTTATACGGGGGTATCCCGTCCTACAATGAGCAGTTCTTC | CASSLYGGIPSYNEQFF
TRBD2 | TRBJ2-1 | TRBV19 | NA | TGTGCCAGTATTTCGACGGTCCTAGCGGGAGGGCCAGATGAGCAGTTCTTC | CASISTVLAGGPDEQFF
TRBD2 | TRBJ2-5 | TRBV11-2 | once | TGTGCCAGCAGCAGGAGCGGGAAACAAGAGACCCAGTACTTC | CASSRSGKQETQYF
NA | TRBJ1-6 | TRBV7-9 | NA | TGTGCCAGCAGCTTATCTGCTAGTCCCCTCCACTTT | CASSLSASPLHF
TRBD1 | TRBJ2-3 | TRBV11-2 | NA | TGTGCCAGCAGCTTATTAGGCGGGACAGGGCCAACAGATACGCAGTATTTT | CASSLLGGTGPTDTQYF
NA | TRBJ1-1 | TRBV5-1 | NA | TGCGCCAGCAGCTTGGTGAGGGGTGGCACTGAAGCTTTCTTT | CASSLVRGGTEAFF
NA | TRBJ2-3 | TRBV7-3 | NA | TGTGCCAGCAGCTTAACGGGTGATACGCAGTATTTT | CASSLTGDTQYF
NA | TRBJ2-1 | TRBV6-5 | NA | TGTGCCAGCAGTTACAGCACTAGTGGGTTCAATGAGCAGTTCTTC | CASSYSTSGFNEQFF
NA | TRBJ2-5 | TRBV7-3 | once | TGTGCCAGCAGCTTAATGGGGGGGCCAATCCAAGAGACCCAGTACTTC | CASSLMGGPIQETQYF
NA | TRBJ2-7 | TRBV27 | NA | TGTGCCAGCAGTTTTGCAGGGTCCTACGAGCAGTACTTC | CASSFAGSYEQYF